This passage covers 3 T cell receptor beta chains from one sample sequenced in a study of monozygotic twins with inflammatory bowel disease. Reprocessing the 5' RACE reads, TCRdb reports a single entry for every CDR3 protein and omits DNA. In total, the table holds roughly 300,000 distinct CDR3 sequences. The source material was blood. The receptors were gathered from a human donor with ulcerative colitis or Crohn's disease, or a healthy co-twin of an affected twin (not recorded which).

The genes are TRBV30 and TRBJ2-2; TCRdb designates TRBD1, a call that cannot be tested without DNA. Germline V CDR1 and CDR2: GTSNPN, SVGIG (reference sequence). This CDR3 contains 18 residues. CDR3 sequence: CAWSVVLGHITNTGELFF.

The rearrangement joins TRBV9 to TRBJ2-7; TCRdb's D gene call, TRBD1, goes unchecked for lack of DNA. Germline CDR1 is SGDLS and CDR2 is YYNGEE. The CDR3 totals 16 residues. CDR3 amino acids: CASSVEGGGTGDEQYF.

The chain uses TRBV6-1 and TRBJ1-2; TCRdb's D call, TRBD1, is unchecked because there is no DNA. The CDR3 has 13 residues. Germline CDR1 MNHNS, CDR2 SASEGT. This CDR3 is CASSVGDRATRTF.